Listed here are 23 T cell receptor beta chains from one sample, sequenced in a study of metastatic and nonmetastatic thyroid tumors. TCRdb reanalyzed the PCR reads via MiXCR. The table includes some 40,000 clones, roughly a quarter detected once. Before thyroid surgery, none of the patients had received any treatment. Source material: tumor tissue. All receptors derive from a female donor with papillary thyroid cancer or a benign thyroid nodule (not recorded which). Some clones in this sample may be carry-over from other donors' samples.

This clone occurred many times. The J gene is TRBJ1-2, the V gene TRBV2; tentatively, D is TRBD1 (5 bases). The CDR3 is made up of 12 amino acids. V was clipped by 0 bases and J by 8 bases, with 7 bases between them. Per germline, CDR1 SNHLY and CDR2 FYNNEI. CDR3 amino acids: CASSEATDGYTF. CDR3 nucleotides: TGTGCCAGCAGTGAAGCGACAGACGGCTACACCTTC.

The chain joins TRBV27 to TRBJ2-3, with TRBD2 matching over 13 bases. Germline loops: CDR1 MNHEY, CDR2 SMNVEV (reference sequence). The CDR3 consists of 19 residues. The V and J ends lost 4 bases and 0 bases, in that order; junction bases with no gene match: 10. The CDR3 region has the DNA TGTGCCAGCAGTTGGACTAGCGGGAGATTTCTCTCTAGCACAGATACGCAGTATTTT. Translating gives CASSWTSGRFLSSTDTQYF.

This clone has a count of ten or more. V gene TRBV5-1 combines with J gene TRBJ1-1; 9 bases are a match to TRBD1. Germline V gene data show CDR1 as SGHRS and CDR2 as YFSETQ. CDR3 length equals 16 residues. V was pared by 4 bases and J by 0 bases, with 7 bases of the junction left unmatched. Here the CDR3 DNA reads TGCGCCAGCAGCCCCCGACAGGGGGATCTGAACACTGAAGCTTTCTTT. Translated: CASSPRQGDLNTEAFF.

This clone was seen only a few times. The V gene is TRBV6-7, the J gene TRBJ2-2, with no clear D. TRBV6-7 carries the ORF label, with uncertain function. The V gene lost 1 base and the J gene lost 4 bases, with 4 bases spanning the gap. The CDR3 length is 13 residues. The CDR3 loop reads CASSYFCTGELFF. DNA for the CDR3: TGTGCCAGCAGTTACTTCTGCACCGGGGAGCTGTTTTTT.

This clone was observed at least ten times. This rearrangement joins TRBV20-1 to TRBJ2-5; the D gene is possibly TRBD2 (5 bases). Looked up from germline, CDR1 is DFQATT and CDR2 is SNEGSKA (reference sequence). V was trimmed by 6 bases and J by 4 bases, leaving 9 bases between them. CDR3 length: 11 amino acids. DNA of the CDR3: TGCAGTGCAACAGCGGCAGAGACCCAGTACTTC. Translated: CSATAAETQYF.

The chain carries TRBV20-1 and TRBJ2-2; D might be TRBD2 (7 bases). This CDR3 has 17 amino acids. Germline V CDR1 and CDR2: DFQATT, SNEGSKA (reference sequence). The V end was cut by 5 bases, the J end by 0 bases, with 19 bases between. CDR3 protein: CSAPEEGGVSNTGELFF. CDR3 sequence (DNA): TGCAGTGCTCCCGAGGAGGGGGGGGTATCGAACACCGGGGAGCTGTTTTTT.

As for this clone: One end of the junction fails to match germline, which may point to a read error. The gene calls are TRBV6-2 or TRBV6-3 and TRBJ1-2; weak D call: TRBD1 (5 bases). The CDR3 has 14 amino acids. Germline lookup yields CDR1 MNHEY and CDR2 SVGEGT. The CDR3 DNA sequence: TGTGCCAGCAGTTACCAATGGGGCTTCTATGTCTACACCTTC. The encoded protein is CASSYQWGFYVYTF.

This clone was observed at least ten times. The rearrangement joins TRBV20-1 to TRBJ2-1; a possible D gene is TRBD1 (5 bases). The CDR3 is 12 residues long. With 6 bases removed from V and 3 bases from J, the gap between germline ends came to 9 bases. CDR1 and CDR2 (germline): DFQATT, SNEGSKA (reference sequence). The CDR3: CSAMDIYNEQFF. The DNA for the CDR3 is TGCAGTGCCATGGACATCTACAATGAGCAGTTCTTC.

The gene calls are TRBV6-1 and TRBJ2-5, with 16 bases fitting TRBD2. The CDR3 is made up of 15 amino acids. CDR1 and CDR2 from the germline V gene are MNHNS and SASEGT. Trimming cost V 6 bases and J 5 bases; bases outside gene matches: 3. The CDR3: CASRGLAGGPETQYF. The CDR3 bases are TGTGCCAGCAGGGGACTAGCGGGAGGGCCGGAGACCCAGTACTTC.

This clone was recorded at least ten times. This chain's CDR3 is CASSLANPRGSTDTQYF. The DNA for the CDR3 is TGTGCCAGCAGCTTAGCGAACCCTAGGGGGTCCACAGATACGCAGTATTTT. The rearrangement joins TRBV11-1 to TRBJ2-3; the D gene is possibly TRBD1 (6 bases). Trimming took 0 bases from V and 2 from J, leaving 15 bases between them. This CDR3 region has 17 residues. Germline CDR1 SGHAT, CDR2 FQDESV (reference sequence).

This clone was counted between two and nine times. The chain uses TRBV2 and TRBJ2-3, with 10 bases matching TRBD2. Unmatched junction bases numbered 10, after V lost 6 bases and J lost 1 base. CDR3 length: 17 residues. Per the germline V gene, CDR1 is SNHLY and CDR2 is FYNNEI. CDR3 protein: CASRFEREGPGTDTQYF. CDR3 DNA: TGTGCCAGCAGATTCGAGCGGGAGGGGCCTGGCACAGATACGCAGTATTTT.

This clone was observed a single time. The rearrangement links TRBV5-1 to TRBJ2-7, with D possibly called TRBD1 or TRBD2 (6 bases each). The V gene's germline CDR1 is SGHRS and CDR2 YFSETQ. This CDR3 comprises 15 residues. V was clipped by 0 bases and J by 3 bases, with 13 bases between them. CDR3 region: CASSLEEGVNYEQYF. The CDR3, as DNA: TGCGCCAGCAGCTTGGAGGAGGGGGTTAACTACGAGCAGTACTTC.

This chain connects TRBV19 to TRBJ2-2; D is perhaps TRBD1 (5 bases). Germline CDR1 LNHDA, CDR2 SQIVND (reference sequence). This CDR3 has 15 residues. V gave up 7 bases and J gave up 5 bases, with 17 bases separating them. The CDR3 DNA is TGTGCCAGTAAACAGGCTCAGAAGAATACCGGGGAGCTGTTTTTT. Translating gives CASKQAQKNTGELFF.

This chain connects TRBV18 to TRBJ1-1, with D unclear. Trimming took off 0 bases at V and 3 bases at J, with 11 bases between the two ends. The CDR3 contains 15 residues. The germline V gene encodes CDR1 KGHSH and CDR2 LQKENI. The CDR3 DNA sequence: TGTGCCAGCTCACCACCGAGGCGGCTTGACACTGAAGCTTTCTTT. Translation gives CASSPPRRLDTEAFF.

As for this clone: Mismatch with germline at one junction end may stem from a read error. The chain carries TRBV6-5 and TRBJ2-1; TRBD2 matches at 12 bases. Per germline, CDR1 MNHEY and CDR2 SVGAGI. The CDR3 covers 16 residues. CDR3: CASSSHPGLAGSLLDF. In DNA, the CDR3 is TGTGCCAGCAGTTCTCACCCCGGACTAGCGGGATCCTTGCTGGACTTC.

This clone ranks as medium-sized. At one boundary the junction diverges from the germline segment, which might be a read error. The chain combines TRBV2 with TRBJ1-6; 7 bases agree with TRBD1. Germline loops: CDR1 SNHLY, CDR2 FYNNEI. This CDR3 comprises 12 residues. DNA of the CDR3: TGTGCCAGCAGTGCCGACAGGGCGTCTTTTCCCTTT. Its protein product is CASSADRASFPF.

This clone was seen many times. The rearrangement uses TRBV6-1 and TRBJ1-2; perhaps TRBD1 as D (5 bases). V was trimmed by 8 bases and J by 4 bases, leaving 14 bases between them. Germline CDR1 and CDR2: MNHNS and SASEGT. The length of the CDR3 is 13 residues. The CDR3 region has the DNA TGTGCCAGCGGGGATGGGGCCCTCTATGGCTACACCTTC. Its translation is CASGDGALYGYTF.

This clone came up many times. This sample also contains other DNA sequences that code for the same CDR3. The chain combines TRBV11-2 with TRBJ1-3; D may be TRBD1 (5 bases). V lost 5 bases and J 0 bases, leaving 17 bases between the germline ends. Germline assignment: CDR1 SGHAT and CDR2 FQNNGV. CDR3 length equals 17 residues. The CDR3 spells CASSGGWPNPSGNTIYF. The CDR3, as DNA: TGTGCCAGCAGCGGGGGATGGCCGAATCCCTCTGGAAACACCATATATTTT.

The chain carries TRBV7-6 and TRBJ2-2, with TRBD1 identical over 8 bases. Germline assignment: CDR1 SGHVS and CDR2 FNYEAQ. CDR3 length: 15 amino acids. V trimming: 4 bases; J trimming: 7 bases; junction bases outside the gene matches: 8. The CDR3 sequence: CASSSYGQGGGELFF. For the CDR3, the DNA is TGTGCCAGCAGCTCATATGGACAGGGTGGCGGGGAGCTGTTTTTT.

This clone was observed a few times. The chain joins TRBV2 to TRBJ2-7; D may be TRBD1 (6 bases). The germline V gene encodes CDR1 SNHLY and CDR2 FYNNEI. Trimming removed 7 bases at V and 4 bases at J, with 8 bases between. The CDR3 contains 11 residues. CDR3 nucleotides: TGTGCCAGCAACAGGGTTTACGAGCAGTACTTC. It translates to CASNRVYEQYF.

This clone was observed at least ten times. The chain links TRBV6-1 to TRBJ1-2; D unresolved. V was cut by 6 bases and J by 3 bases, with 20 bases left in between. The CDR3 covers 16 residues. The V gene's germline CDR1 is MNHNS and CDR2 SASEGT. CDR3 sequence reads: CASRPGLGLGYYGYTF. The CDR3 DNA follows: TGTGCCAGCAGGCCTGGGCTGGGTTTAGGTTACTATGGCTACACCTTC.

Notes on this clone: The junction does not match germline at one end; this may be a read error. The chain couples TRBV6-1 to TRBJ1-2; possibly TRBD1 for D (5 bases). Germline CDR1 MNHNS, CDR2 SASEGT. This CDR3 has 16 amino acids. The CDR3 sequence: CARSHPGTDPRGGHTF. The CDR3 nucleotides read TGTGCCAGAAGTCATCCTGGGACCGACCCTCGAGGTGGCCACACCTTC.

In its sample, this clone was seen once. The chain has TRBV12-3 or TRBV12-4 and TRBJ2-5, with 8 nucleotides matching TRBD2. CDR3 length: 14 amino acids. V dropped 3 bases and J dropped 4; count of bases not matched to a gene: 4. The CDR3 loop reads CASSLGLELETQYF. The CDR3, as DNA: TGTGCCAGCAGTTTGGGACTAGAACTAGAGACCCAGTACTTC.